These 15 T cell receptor beta chains share one sample of origin, sequenced in a study of cytomegalovirus exposure and HLA in healthy donors. It was with 60 Vbeta and 13 Jbeta primers that the PCR ran. Only in-frame clones appear in the TCRdb table, and some are missing; sequencing was by immunoSEQ multiplex PCR. The sample carries about 200,000 clones, about 88% recorded once. Sequenced: PBMCs. Every receptor here comes from a woman in her 30s in good health and CMV-seronegative.

This chain joins TRBV6-1 and TRBJ1-1, with 7 bases that match TRBD1. The ends lost 4 bases at V and 8 bases at J; junction bases unmatched: 19. CDR3 length equals 17 residues. Germline assignment: CDR1 MNHNS and CDR2 SASEGT. CDR3 sequence: CASSGINGRGRKGEAFF. As DNA, the CDR3 is TGTGCCAGCAGTGGGATTAACGGGAGGGGGCGAAAGGGCGAAGCTTTCTTT.

The table lists this clone with a count of one. V gene TRBV12-1 combines with J gene TRBJ1-5. TRBV12-1 counts as a pseudogene. CDR3 size: 13 residues. The CDR3 DNA sequence: TGTGCCAGCAGCTTTGGGGGTTCGGAGGCCCAGCATTTT. Translated, it gives CASSFGGSEAQHF.

The J gene is TRBJ2-5, the V gene TRBV5-1, with a tentative D call TRBD1 (6 bases). V gave up 6 bases and J gave up 1 base, with 16 bases separating them. In germline, CDR1 is SGHRS, CDR2 YFSETQ. This CDR3 region has 15 residues. The CDR3 DNA reads as TGCGCCAGCAACCGTGCAGGGACACTCCAAGAGACCCAGTACTTC. Encoded protein: CASNRAGTLQETQYF.

The chain employs TRBV5-5 and TRBJ1-4; 7 positions agree with TRBD1. The CDR3 runs to 14 residues. The germline CDR1 and CDR2 sequences are SGHKS and YYEKEE (reference sequence). Trimming removed 4 bases from V and 4 bases from J; junction bases left unmatched: 4. The CDR3 reads CASSRRGSNEKLFF. In nucleotides, the CDR3 is TGTGCCAGCAGCCGCAGGGGGAGTAATGAAAAACTGTTTTTT.

The V gene is TRBV6-1, the J gene TRBJ2-3; 11 bases agree with TRBD1. The V and J ends lost 3 bases and 4 bases, in that order; junction bases with no gene match: 3. The germline V gene has CDR1 MNHNS and CDR2 SASEGT. The CDR3 consists of 15 residues. The CDR3, as DNA: TGTGCCAGCAGTGATTGGACAGGGGGCGCAGATACGCAGTATTTT. It codes for CASSDWTGGADTQYF.

This clone was observed a single time. The chain links TRBV10-3 to TRBJ1-2; the D gene is possibly TRBD1 (6 bases). With 3 bases removed from V and 2 bases from J, the gap between germline ends came to 19 bases. CDR1 ENHRY and CDR2 SYGVKD come from the germline V gene. The CDR3 covers 17 residues. The CDR3 coding sequence is TGTGCCATCAGTGACCCATGGGGGCTGGCTTTGAACTATGGCTACACCTTC. Its protein product is CAISDPWGLALNYGYTF.

The chain combines TRBV5-4 with TRBJ2-3; tentative D call: TRBD2 (7 bases). Trimming stripped 4 bases from V and 0 bases from J, with 12 bases between. Germline V gene sequence: CDR1 SGHNT, CDR2 YYREEE (reference sequence). The CDR3 runs to 15 residues. CDR3 sequence (DNA): TGTGCCAGCAGCGGGGGGGCCTTTAGCACAGATACGCAGTATTTT. Translated: CASSGGAFSTDTQYF.

The chain recombines TRBV5-1 with TRBJ2-1; D might be TRBD2 (5 bases). Germline CDR1 is SGHRS and CDR2 is YFSETQ. The CDR3 is 16 amino acids. Trimming removed 0 bases from V and 0 bases from J, with 10 bases in between. The CDR3 loop is CASSLGRMSSYNEQFF. In nucleotides, the CDR3 is TGCGCCAGCAGCTTGGGGAGGATGAGCTCCTACAATGAGCAGTTCTTC.

J is TRBJ2-3 and V is TRBV11-3; 8 nucleotides agree with TRBD2. With 5 bases clipped from V and 6 bases from J, the junction kept 4 bases outside the gene matches. The CDR3 loop spans 13 amino acids. Germline V CDR1 and CDR2: SGHNT, YENEEA. CDR3 sequence: CASSPGLADTQYF. The CDR3, as DNA: TGTGCCAGCAGCCCCGGACTAGCTGATACGCAGTATTTT.

The rearrangement joins TRBV6-5 to TRBJ2-7; D gene uncertain. V was clipped by 0 bases and J by 12 bases, with 18 bases between them. The CDR3 is 14 residues long. CDR1 MNHEY and CDR2 SVGAGI come from the germline V gene. CDR3 nucleotide sequence: TGTGCCAGCAGTTACTCGAGGAAGAATCCTGAGGTGTACTTC. Translation: CASSYSRKNPEVYF.

CDR3 DNA: TGTGCCAGCAGTTACCCAGACAGGGGGTTCTATGGCTACACCTTC. It codes for CASSYPDRGFYGYTF. This rearrangement joins TRBV6-6 to TRBJ1-2; 9 positions match TRBD1. Germline CDR1 MNHNY, CDR2 SVGAGI (reference sequence). Trimming took 2 bases from V and 4 from J; bases not matched to a gene: 5. CDR3 length: 15 amino acids.

This clone was picked up a small number of times. The chain couples TRBV19 to TRBJ1-2; D perhaps matches TRBD1 (5 bases). Trimming removed 2 bases from V and 0 bases from J, with 13 bases in between. The CDR3 has 16 residues. CDR1 and CDR2 (germline): LNHDA, SQIVND (reference sequence). CDR3 coding DNA: TGTGCCAGTAGTATACAGGGCCCTCTTCCTAACTATGGCTACACCTTC. Its translation is CASSIQGPLPNYGYTF.

V usage is TRBV11-2 and J usage is TRBJ2-7; maybe TRBD2 (6 bases). CDR1 SGHAT and CDR2 FQNNGV come from the germline V gene. The V and J ends lost 6 bases and 3 bases respectively, with 21 bases between them. This CDR3 comprises 16 residues. In DNA, the CDR3 is TGTGCCAGCAGATCCTGGGGCGGGACCTCTAGCTACGAGCAGTACTTC. This codes for CASRSWGGTSSYEQYF.

V and J are TRBV5-1 and TRBJ2-3; no reliable D call. Between the trimmed V and J ends, which lost 5 bases and 0 bases, there was a span of 4 bases. Germline V CDR1 and CDR2: SGHRS, YFSETQ. The CDR3 sequence is 12 residues long. The CDR3, as DNA: TGCGCCAGCAGGGGCAGCACAGATACGCAGTATTTT. This encodes CASRGSTDTQYF.

This chain connects TRBV9 to TRBJ2-1, with a tentative D call TRBD2 (5 bases). V lost 0 bases and J lost 2, with 9 bases in between. CDR3 length equals 15 residues. The germline gives CDR1 SGDLS, CDR2 YYNGEE. Here the CDR3 reads CASSVAGTPYNEQFF. Here the CDR3 DNA reads TGTGCCAGCAGCGTAGCGGGAACCCCCTACAATGAGCAGTTCTTC.